Listed below are T cell receptor beta chains from one sample, sequenced in a study of T cells expressing NK-cell markers. Reanalyzing the 5' RACE reads, TCRdb keeps one entry per CDR3 protein, without DNA. Here the sample table reports some 600,000 distinct CDR3 sequences. Material for sequencing was blood T cells: a sorted CD56 or NKG2C T cell subset, CD4+ or CD8+ T cells, or bulk PBMC T cells (not recorded which). Receptors were obtained from a young man in good health. CDR3s include the opening cysteine and the closing phenylalanine or tryptophan. Each record gives: J gene, V gene, CDR3 protein.

j_gene: TRBJ2-4
v_gene: TRBV12-3/TRBV12-4
CDR3aa: CASSLLTGGGKNIQYF

j_gene: TRBJ2-3
v_gene: TRBV12-3/TRBV12-4
CDR3aa: CASSFSGSGTDTQYF

j_gene: TRBJ2-2
v_gene: TRBV6-5
CDR3aa: CASSYSGNTGELFF

j_gene: TRBJ2-3
v_gene: TRBV20-1
CDR3aa: CSRAGGIADTQYF

j_gene: TRBJ2-7
v_gene: TRBV5-6
CDR3aa: CASSQVAGSEQYF

j_gene: TRBJ2-1
v_gene: TRBV12-3/TRBV12-4
CDR3aa: CASSPGTVFGQFF

j_gene: TRBJ2-6
v_gene: TRBV24-1
CDR3aa: CATSGTNRDGMSSGANVLTF

j_gene: TRBJ2-6
v_gene: TRBV4-1
CDR3aa: CASSQSGGANVLTF

j_gene: TRBJ2-1
v_gene: TRBV2
CDR3aa: CASSVEGTNYNEQFF

j_gene: TRBJ1-6
v_gene: TRBV12-3/TRBV12-4
CDR3aa: CASSLSRTTWPLHF

j_gene: TRBJ2-1
v_gene: TRBV3-1
CDR3aa: CASSHGTSGSRDEQFF

j_gene: TRBJ2-1
v_gene: TRBV6-1
CDR3aa: CASSLGLAGWDEQFF